Shown below are 15 T cell receptor beta chains from a single sample sequenced in a study of cytomegalovirus exposure and HLA in healthy donors. PCR was performed using 60 Vbeta and 13 Jbeta primers. Measured with immunoSEQ multiplex PCR; TCRdb has only the in-frame clones, and not every one. The data show 160,000 or so clones, 80% seen once. Material for sequencing was PBMCs. The receptors originated from a man aged 25-40 years in good health and CMV-seronegative.

The chain's CDR3 is CAWPGQANQPQHF. The CDR3 region has the DNA TGTGCCTGGCCGGGACAGGCGAATCAGCCCCAGCATTTT. This chain links TRBV30 with TRBJ1-5; 8 nucleotides align to TRBD1. CDR1 is GTSNPN, CDR2 SVGIG, per germline (reference sequence). V shed 5 bases, J shed 4 bases, and the junction held 4 bases outside the gene matches. The CDR3 is made up of 13 amino acids. The whole variable domain, filled in from reference TRBV30 and TRBJ1-5, reads SQTIHQWPATLVQPVGSPLSLECTVEGTSNPNLYWYRQAAGRGLQLLFYSVGIGQISSEVPQNLSASRPQDRQFILSSKKLLLSDSGFYLCAWPGQANQPQHFGDGTRLSIL.

The V call is TRBV7-3, the J call TRBJ2-7; D possibly corresponds to TRBD1 (6 bases). Trimming took off 5 bases at V and 5 bases at J, with 16 bases between the two ends. This CDR3 is 14 amino acids long. Germline V CDR1 and CDR2: SGHTA, FQGTGA. The CDR3 loop reads CASSPSGDQHEQYF. The CDR3 nucleotides read TGTGCCAGCAGCCCCTCAGGGGATCAGCACGAGCAGTACTTC.

V and J are TRBV10-1 and TRBJ2-7, with no clear D. The CDR3 contains 13 residues. In germline, CDR1 is WNHNN, CDR2 SYGVQD (reference sequence). V dropped 0 bases and J dropped 4 bases, with 7 bases sitting between them. In DNA, the CDR3 is TGCGCCAGCAGTGAGTCGGGCAGGTACGAGCAGTACTTC. Protein product: CASSESGRYEQYF.

The V gene is TRBV27, the J gene TRBJ1-2; a possible D gene is TRBD1 (6 bases). The germline V gene has CDR1 MNHEY and CDR2 SMNVEV (reference sequence). This CDR3 contains 14 residues. The V gene lost 5 bases and the J gene lost 0 bases, with 10 bases spanning the gap. This CDR3 reads CASSQRQANYGYTF. Here the CDR3 DNA reads TGTGCCAGCAGTCAGCGACAGGCTAACTATGGCTACACCTTC.

This chain uses TRBV18 with TRBJ2-7; 7 bases fit TRBD2. The junction had 11 bases not matched to a gene; V was cut back by 0 bases and J by 0 bases. CDR3 length equals 18 residues. Germline V gene data show CDR1 as KGHSH and CDR2 as LQKENI. Here the CDR3 reads CASSPPRGSTSPSYEQYF. The CDR3 DNA reads TGTGCCAGCTCACCACCGAGGGGTTCGACTAGCCCCTCCTACGAGCAGTACTTC.

This chain's CDR3 is CASRTSGGGNEQFF. The CDR3 DNA is TGTGCCAGCAGGACTAGCGGGGGGGGCAATGAGCAGTTCTTC. This sequence joins TRBV28 and TRBJ2-1, with 14 bases that match TRBD2. CDR3 length: 14 residues. CDR1 and CDR2 (germline): MDHEN, SYDVKM. Trimming cost V 6 bases and J 6 bases; bases outside gene matches: 1.

The chain links TRBV23-1 to TRBJ1-2; D remains unclear. TRBV23-1 is recorded as an ORF, its role being uncertain. Trimming pared 0 bases from V and 0 bases from J, leaving 5 bases between. This CDR3 has 14 amino acids. In nucleotides, the CDR3 is TGCGCCAGCAGTCAATCACTGGCTAACTATGGCTACACCTTC. Translating gives CASSQSLANYGYTF.

The chain couples TRBV7-6 to TRBJ1-1; 8 positions agree with TRBD1. Germline lookup yields CDR1 SGHVS and CDR2 FNYEAQ. Losses at the gene ends were 3 bases for V and 1 base for J; bases not matched to a gene: 1. The CDR3 is 14 amino acids. CDR3 amino acids: CASSLTGENTEAFF. CDR3 sequence (DNA): TGTGCCAGCAGCTTGACAGGGGAGAACACTGAAGCTTTCTTT.

This chain links TRBV5-8 with TRBJ2-7, with 7 bases identical to TRBD2. The junction had 16 bases not matched to a gene; V was cut back by 4 bases and J by 6 bases. Germline assignment: CDR1 SGHTS and CDR2 YDEGEE. CDR3 length equals 16 residues. CDR3 sequence: CASSPAGGGRVFEQYF. The CDR3 bases are TGTGCCAGCAGCCCGGCCGGAGGCGGGAGAGTATTCGAGCAGTACTTC.

The chain couples TRBV10-3 to TRBJ1-1; D uncertain. CDR1 and CDR2 (germline): ENHRY, SYGVKD. Trimming took 10 bases from V and 1 from J, leaving 13 bases between them. The length of the CDR3 is 13 residues. Here the CDR3 reads CATEDFTNTEAFF. CDR3 coding DNA: TGTGCCACGGAGGACTTTACGAACACTGAAGCTTTCTTT.

This CDR3 is CAWSSLAGEQYF. The CDR3 DNA reads TGTGCCTGGAGTTCACTAGCTGGAGAGCAGTACTTC. J is TRBJ2-7 and V is TRBV30; a possible D gene is TRBD2 (6 bases). V was pared by 2 bases and J by 7 bases, with 12 bases between. This CDR3 has 12 amino acids. Germline V gene data show CDR1 as GTSNPN and CDR2 as SVGIG (reference sequence).

The CDR3 sequence: CASSDEGGLGGGNEQFF. The CDR3 nucleotides read TGCGCCAGCAGTGATGAGGGGGGACTAGGAGGGGGCAATGAGCAGTTCTTC. This chain connects TRBV10-1 to TRBJ2-1, with 8 bases fitting TRBD2. CDR3 length: 17 amino acids. The germline V gene has CDR1 WNHNN and CDR2 SYGVQD (reference sequence). V lost 3 bases, J lost 6 bases, and 13 bases stayed unmatched.

The V call is TRBV5-4, the J call TRBJ2-7; TRBD2 agrees at 10 bases. The CDR3 is made up of 15 amino acids. V was clipped by 4 bases and J by 2 bases; unmatched bases: 6. Germline CDR1 and CDR2: SGHNT and YYREEE (reference sequence). In nucleotides, the CDR3 is TGTGCCAGCAGCCCGGGACTAGCGTTAACCTACGAGCAGTACTTC. It specifies CASSPGLALTYEQYF.

The J gene is TRBJ2-3, the V gene TRBV11-3, with TRBD2 identical over 9 bases. Germline V gene data show CDR1 as SGHNT and CDR2 as YENEEA. V was clipped by 5 bases and J by 0 bases; unmatched bases: 3. The CDR3 length is 15 residues. CDR3 sequence (DNA): TGTGCCAGCAGCCTCACTAGCGGGAGCACAGATACGCAGTATTTT. Amino acid sequence: CASSLTSGSTDTQYF.

This chain links TRBV2 with TRBJ1-6; TRBD1 aligns across 8 bases. V was clipped by 3 bases and J by 9 bases; unmatched bases: 10. In germline, CDR1 is SNHLY, CDR2 FYNNEI. The CDR3 is made up of 16 amino acids. The CDR3 reads CASSDVWTGTPSPLHF. CDR3 bases: TGTGCCAGCAGTGACGTTTGGACAGGGACCCCTTCACCCCTCCACTTT.